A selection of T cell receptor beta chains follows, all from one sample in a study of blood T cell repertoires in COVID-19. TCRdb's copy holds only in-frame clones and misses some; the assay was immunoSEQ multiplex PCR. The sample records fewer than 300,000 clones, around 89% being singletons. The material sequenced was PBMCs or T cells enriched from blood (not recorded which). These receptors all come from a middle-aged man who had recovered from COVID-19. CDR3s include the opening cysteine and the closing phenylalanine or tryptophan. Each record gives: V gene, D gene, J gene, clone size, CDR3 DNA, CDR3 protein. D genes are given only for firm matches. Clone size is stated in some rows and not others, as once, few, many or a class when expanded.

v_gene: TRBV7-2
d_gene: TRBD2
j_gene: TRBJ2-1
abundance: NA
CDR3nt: TGTGCCAGCAGTTTCACTAGCGGATCAAATGAGCAGTTCTTC
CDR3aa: CASSFTSGSNEQFF

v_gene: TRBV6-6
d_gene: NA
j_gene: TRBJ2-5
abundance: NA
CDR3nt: TGTGCCAGCAGAGAAATACAGGTCCGGGAGACCCAGTACTTC
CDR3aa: CASREIQVRETQYF

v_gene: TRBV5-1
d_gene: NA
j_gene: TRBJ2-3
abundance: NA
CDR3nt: TGCGCCAGTAGTAGAGATAGCACAGATACGCAGTATTTT
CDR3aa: CASSRDSTDTQYF

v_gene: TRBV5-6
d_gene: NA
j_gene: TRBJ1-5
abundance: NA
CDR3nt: TGTGCCAGCAGCTTGAAGGCCAGGGCGAATCAGCCCCAGCATTTT
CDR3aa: CASSLKARANQPQHF

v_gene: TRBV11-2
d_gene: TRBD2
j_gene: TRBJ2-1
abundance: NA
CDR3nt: TGTGCCAGCAGCCCCCCGGGACTAGCGGGAGGGACTGAGCAGTTCTTC
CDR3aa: CASSPPGLAGGTEQFF

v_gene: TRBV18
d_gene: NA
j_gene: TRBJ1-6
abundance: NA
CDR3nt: TGTGCCAGCTCCCCCAGCTCCTATAATTCACCCCTCCACTTT
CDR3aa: CASSPSSYNSPLHF

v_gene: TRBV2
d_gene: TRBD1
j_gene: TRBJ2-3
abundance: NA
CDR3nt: TGTGCCAGCAGTGAAAGGGGGCCGGGCACAGATACGCAGTATTTT
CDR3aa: CASSERGPGTDTQYF

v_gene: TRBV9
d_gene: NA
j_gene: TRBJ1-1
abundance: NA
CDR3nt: TGTGCCAGCAGCGTATTAACAGTGAACACTGAAGCTTTCTTT
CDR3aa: CASSVLTVNTEAFF

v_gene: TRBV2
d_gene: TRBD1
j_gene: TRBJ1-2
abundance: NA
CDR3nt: TGTGCCAGCAGCACCAAGACAGGGGTAGGCTATGGCTACACCTTC
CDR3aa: CASSTKTGVGYGYTF

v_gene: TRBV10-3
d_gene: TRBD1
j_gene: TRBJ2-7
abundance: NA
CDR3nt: TGTGCCATCAGTGAGGCGAGCGGGACAGGGGGGTTTAGGTACTTC
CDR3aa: CAISEASGTGGFRYF

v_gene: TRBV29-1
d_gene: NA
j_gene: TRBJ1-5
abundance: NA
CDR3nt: TGCAGCGTGACTTTACGGGATCAGCCCCAGCATTTT
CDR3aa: CSVTLRDQPQHF

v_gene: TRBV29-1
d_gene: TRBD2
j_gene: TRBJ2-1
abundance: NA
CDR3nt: TGCAGCGTTGTCCGGGGGGGTAAATACAATGAGCAGTTCTTC
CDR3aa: CSVVRGGKYNEQFF

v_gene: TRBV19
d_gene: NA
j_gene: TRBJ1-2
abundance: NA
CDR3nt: TGTGCCAGTACCGATTCCCGCGGCCGGATTAACTATGGCTACACCTTC
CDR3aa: CASTDSRGRINYGYTF

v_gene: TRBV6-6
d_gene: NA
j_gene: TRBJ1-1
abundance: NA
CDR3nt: TGTGCCAGCCGAGGGTACACTGAAGCTTTCTTT
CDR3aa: CASRGYTEAFF

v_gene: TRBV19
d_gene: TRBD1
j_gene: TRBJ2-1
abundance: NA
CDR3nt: TGTGCCCCCAGGGGGACACCGGTAGGGAATGAGCAGTTCTTC
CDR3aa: CAPRGTPVGNEQFF

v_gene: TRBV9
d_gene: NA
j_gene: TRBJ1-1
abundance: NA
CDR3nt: TGTGCCAGCAGCGTAGGTGGGAGGGGGTACACTGAAGCTTTCTTT
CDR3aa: CASSVGGRGYTEAFF

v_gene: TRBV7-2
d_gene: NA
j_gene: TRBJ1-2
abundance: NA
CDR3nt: TGTGCCAGCAGCGAAAACGCAGGTGGCTACACCTTC
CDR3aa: CASSENAGGYTF

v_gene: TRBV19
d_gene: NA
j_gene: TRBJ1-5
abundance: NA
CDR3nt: TGTGCCAGTAGTATAGAGATCAGTTATAGCAATCAGCCCCAGCATTTT
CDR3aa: CASSIEISYSNQPQHF

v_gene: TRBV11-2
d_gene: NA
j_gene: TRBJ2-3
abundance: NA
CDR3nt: TGTGCCAGCAGCTTAGGGCCCGGAGGGGCACCTCTTCCCACAGATACGCAGTATTTT
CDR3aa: CASSLGPGGAPLPTDTQYF

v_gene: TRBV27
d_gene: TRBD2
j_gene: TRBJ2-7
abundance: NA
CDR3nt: TGTGCCAGCAGTCTCCTAAAGCGGGAGCAGTGCAACGAGCAGTACTTC
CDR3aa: CASSLLKREQCNEQYF

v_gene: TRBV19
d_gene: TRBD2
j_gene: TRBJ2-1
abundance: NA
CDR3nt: TGTGCCAGTAGTGCCGTACGGACTAGCGGGAGAAATGAGCAGTTCTTC
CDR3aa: CASSAVRTSGRNEQFF

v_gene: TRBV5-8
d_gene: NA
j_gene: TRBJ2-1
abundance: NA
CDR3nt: TGTGCCAGCAGCTTGAGTCTGACGTCGGAGGGGAGTCGGAGTGAGCAGTTCTTC
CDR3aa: CASSLSLTSEGSRSEQFF

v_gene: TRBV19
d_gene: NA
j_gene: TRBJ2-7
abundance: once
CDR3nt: TGTGCCAGTAGCAACAGGGTAGCTTCCTACGAGCAGTACTTC
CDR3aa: CASSNRVASYEQYF

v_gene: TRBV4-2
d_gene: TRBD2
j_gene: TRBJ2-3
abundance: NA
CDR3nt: TGTGCCAGCAGCCAAGTGAGCGGGGGCACAGATACGCAGTATTTT
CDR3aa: CASSQVSGGTDTQYF

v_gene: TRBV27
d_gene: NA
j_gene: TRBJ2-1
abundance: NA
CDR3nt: TGTGCCACCAGAGGGGTGGGATTATATAACAATGAGCAGTTCTTC
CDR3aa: CATRGVGLYNNEQFF

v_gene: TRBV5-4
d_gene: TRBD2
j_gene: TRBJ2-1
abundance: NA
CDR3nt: TGTGCCAGCAGCCAACGGACTAGTATCGGTGGTGAGCAGTTCTTC
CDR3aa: CASSQRTSIGGEQFF

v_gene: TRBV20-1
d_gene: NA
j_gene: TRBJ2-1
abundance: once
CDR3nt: TGCAGTGCTAGTGGAGTCAATGAGCAGTTCTTC
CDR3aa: CSASGVNEQFF

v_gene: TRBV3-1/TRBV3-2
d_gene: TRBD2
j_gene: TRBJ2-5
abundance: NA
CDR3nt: TGTGCCAACCCAGCGGGGTTGGAGACCCAGTACTTC
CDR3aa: CANPAGLETQYF

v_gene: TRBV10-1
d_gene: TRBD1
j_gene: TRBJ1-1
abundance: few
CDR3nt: TGCGCCAGCAGTGAGTCGAGAGGGGGACAGGGGCGGAACACTGAAGCTTTCTTT
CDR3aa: CASSESRGGQGRNTEAFF

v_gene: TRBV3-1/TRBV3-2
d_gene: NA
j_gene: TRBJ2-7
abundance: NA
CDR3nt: TGTGCCAGCAGACAGACAAGAGAGTCCTACGAGCAGTACTTC
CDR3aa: CASRQTRESYEQYF

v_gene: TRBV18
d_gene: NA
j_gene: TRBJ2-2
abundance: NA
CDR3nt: TGTGCCAGCTCACCACCGCTAGGGGAGCTGTTTTTT
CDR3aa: CASSPPLGELFF

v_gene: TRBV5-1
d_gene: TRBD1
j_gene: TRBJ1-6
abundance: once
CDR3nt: TGCGCCAGCAGCGGGGAACAGGGGAATATTTCACCCCTCCACTTT
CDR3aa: CASSGEQGNISPLHF

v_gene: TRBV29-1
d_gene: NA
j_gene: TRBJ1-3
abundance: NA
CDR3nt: TGCAGCGTTCGGGAGTTCTCTGGAAACACCATATATTTT
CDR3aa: CSVREFSGNTIYF

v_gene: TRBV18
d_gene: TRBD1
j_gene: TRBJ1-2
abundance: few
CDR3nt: TGTGCCAGCTCCCCACAGCAACAGGACAGGGGTGGTGGCTACACCTTC
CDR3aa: CASSPQQQDRGGGYTF

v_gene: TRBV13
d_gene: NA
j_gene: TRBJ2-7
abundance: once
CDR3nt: TGTGCCAGCAGCCGATCGGGACTCCAACACGAGCAGTACTTC
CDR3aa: CASSRSGLQHEQYF

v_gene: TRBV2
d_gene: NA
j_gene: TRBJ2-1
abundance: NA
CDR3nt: TGTGCCAGCAGTGAACAGGGTGGGTCCTACAATGAGCAGTTCTTC
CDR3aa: CASSEQGGSYNEQFF

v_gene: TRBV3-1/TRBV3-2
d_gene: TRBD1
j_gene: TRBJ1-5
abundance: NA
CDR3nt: TGTGCCAGCAGCCCGGGGACAGGGAGAGATCAGCCCCAGCATTTT
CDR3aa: CASSPGTGRDQPQHF

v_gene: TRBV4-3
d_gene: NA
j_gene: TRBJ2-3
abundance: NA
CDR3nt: TGCGCCAGCAGCCAATATCCTAGCACAGATACGCAGTATTTT
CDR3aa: CASSQYPSTDTQYF

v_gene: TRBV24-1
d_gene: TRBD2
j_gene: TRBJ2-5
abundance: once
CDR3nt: TGTGCCACCAGTGAGGTGACTAGCGGGAGGTGGGAGACCCAGTACTTC
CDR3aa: CATSEVTSGRWETQYF

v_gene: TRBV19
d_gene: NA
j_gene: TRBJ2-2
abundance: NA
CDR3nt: TGTGCCACCCGGAAGGGGCGGGGTAACACCGGGGAGCTGTTTTTT
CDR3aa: CATRKGRGNTGELFF

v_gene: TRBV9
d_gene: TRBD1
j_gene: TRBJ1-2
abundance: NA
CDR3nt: TGTGCCAGCAGCCAGACAGGGCAATATGGCTACACCTTC
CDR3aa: CASSQTGQYGYTF

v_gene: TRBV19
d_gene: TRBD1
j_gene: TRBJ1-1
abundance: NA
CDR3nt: TGTGCCAGTAACGGACAGGGAAGCGCTGAAGCTTTCTTT
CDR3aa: CASNGQGSAEAFF